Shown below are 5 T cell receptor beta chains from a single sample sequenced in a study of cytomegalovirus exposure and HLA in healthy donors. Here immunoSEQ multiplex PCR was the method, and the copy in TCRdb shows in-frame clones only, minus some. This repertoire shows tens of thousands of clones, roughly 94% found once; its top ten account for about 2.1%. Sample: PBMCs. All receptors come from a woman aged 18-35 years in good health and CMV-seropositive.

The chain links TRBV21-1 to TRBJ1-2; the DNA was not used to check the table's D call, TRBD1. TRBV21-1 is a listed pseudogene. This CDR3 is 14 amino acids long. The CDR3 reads CASSKSGQLYGYTF. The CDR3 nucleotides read TGTGCCAGCAGCAAATCTGGACAGCTATATGGCTACACCTTC.

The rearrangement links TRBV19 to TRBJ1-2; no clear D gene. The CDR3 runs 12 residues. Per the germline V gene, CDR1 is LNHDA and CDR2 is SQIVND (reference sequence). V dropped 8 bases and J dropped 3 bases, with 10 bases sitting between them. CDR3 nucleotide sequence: TGTGCCAGTGGCCCTCTGGACTATGGCTACACCTTC. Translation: CASGPLDYGYTF.

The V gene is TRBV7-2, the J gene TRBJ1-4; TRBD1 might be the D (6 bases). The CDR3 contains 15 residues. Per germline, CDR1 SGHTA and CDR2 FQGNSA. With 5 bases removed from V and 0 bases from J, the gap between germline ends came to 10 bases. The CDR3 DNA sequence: TGTGCCAGCAGCGTCAGGGGATCAACTAATGAAAAACTGTTTTTT. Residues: CASSVRGSTNEKLFF. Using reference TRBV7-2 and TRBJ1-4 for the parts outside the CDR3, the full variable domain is GAGVSQSPSNKVTEKGKDVELRCDPISGHTALYWYRQSLGQGLEFLIYFQGNSAPDKSGLPSDRFSAERTGGSVSTLTIQRTQQEDSAVYLCASSVRGSTNEKLFFGSGTQLSVL.

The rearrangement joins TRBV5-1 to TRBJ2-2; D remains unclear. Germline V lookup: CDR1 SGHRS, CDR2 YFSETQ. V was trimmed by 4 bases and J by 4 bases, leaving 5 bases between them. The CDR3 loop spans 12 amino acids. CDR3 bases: TGCGCCAGCAGCGGGCCCACCGGGGAGCTGTTTTTT. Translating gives CASSGPTGELFF.

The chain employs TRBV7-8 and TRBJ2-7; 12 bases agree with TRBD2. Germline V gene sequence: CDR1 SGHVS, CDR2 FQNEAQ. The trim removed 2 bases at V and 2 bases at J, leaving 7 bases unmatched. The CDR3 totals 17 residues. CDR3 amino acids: CASSLSSGRASTYEQYF. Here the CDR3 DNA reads TGTGCCAGCAGCTTATCTAGCGGGAGGGCCTCAACCTACGAGCAGTACTTC.